Below are 8 T cell receptor beta chains sequenced from a single sample in a study of blood T cell repertoires in COVID-19. The repertoire was sequenced with immunoSEQ multiplex PCR; TCRdb's copy has only in-frame clones and lacks some. This table has 130,000 to 150,000 clones, roughly 90% appearing once. The sequenced material came from PBMCs or T cells enriched from blood (not recorded which). The receptors stem from a woman aged 25-40 years with acute COVID-19.

V and J are TRBV2 and TRBJ1-2; D remains ambiguous. V gave up 7 bases and J gave up 4 bases, with 13 bases separating them. This CDR3 has 13 residues. Germline lookup yields CDR1 SNHLY and CDR2 FYNNEI. CDR3 in amino acids: CASIREGPYGYTF. The CDR3 DNA sequence: TGTGCCAGCATTCGGGAGGGCCCCTATGGCTACACCTTC.

The chain joins TRBV19 to TRBJ2-3; perhaps TRBD2 as D (6 bases). Germline CDR1 LNHDA, CDR2 SQIVND (reference sequence). CDR3 size: 16 residues. V lost 5 bases and J lost 0, with 15 bases in between. Here the CDR3 reads CASSSRGPHSTDTQYF. DNA for the CDR3: TGTGCCAGTAGTTCGCGGGGTCCCCATAGCACAGATACGCAGTATTTT.

In this sample, this clone turned up once. The chain carries TRBV27 and TRBJ1-5; D may be TRBD1 (5 bases). V was pared by 4 bases and J by 3 bases, with 13 bases between. Germline loops: CDR1 MNHEY, CDR2 SMNVEV (reference sequence). This CDR3 comprises 15 residues. The CDR3: CASSSRTPFNQPQHF. As DNA, the CDR3 is TGTGCCAGCAGTTCACGGACACCTTTCAATCAGCCCCAGCATTTT.

The genes are TRBV2 and TRBJ2-7; D remains unclear. CDR1 is SNHLY and CDR2 is FYNNEI in the germline V gene. Trimming pared 5 bases from V and 4 bases from J, leaving 6 bases between. This CDR3 contains 11 residues. CDR3 DNA sequence: TGTGCCAGCAGTTACGGGTACGAGCAGTACTTC. Translating gives CASSYGYEQYF.

The genes are TRBV6-5 and TRBJ2-3; 7 bases map to TRBD2. Looked up from germline, CDR1 is MNHEY and CDR2 is SVGAGI. Trimming at V came to 6 bases and at J to 3 bases, leaving 9 bases not matched to a gene. The CDR3 spans 15 residues. The CDR3: CASSRSGEWTDTQYF. The CDR3 DNA reads as TGTGCCAGCAGCAGGAGCGGGGAATGGACAGATACGCAGTATTTT.

The chain employs TRBV9 and TRBJ1-2; tentatively, D is TRBD1 (6 bases). There are 13 residues in the CDR3. CDR1 and CDR2 (germline): SGDLS, YYNGEE. Between the trimmed V and J ends, which lost 3 bases and 3 bases, there was a span of 9 bases. In nucleotides, the CDR3 is TGTGCCAGCAGCGCAGGGGACCACTATGGCTACACCTTC. Amino acids: CASSAGDHYGYTF.

The chain employs TRBV29-1 and TRBJ2-6, with 7 bases that match TRBD1. The CDR3 runs 15 residues. The germline V gene encodes CDR1 SQVTM and CDR2 ANQGSEA. Germline trimming cut 2 bases from V and 0 bases from J; bases unmatched to any gene: 1. CDR3 protein: CSVETGASGANVLTF. In DNA form, the CDR3 reads TGCAGCGTTGAAACAGGGGCCTCTGGGGCCAACGTCCTGACTTTC.

The rearrangement joins TRBV5-4 to TRBJ1-4; no definite D call. This CDR3 region has 15 residues. Germline lookup yields CDR1 SGHNT and CDR2 YYREEE (reference sequence). V was pared by 3 bases and J by 4 bases, with 13 bases between. CDR3 bases: TGTGCCAGCAGCTCAAGGACGGGGTATAATGAAAAACTGTTTTTT. This codes for CASSSRTGYNEKLFF.